This T cell receptor (beta chain) stems from a study of cytomegalovirus exposure and HLA in healthy donors (dated by TCRdb to the late 2010s). For context, the study as a whole: In an earlier analysis of 587 of the donors, roughly 300 Gb of sequence data and 120 million or so unique TCR beta sequences from about 190 million T cells were reported. Among a few hundred genotyped donors of the cohort, an average of around 240,000 unique TCR beta nucleotide sequences were sequenced per donor, roughly 18% of them non-productive. The study profiled the T cell repertoires of 550 to 700 subjects by immunosequencing and related them to cytomegalovirus serostatus. Every discovery cohort repertoire had been produced on one sequencing platform. Four to six DR-DQ haplotypes were handled as single units for association and clustering, since linkage in the cohort was strong. A later genetic analysis used genome-wide SNP genotypes for about three fifths of the 666 donors, treating that subset as a discovery cohort. An early release that covered fewer than 800 HLA-typed donors contained about 290 gigabases of sequencing data and tens of millions of unique TCR sequences. An earlier analysis of fewer than 700 of the donors applied high-throughput TCR beta sequencing to assess whether each TCR beta V gene segment acted as functional or pseudogenic. HLA typing included class I and class II loci at four-digit resolution. The number of typed donors differed by locus: about 629-630 for A, B, C, DRB1 and DQB1; approximately 540 for DQA1; over 600 for DPA1; and about 450 for DPB1. Rather than drawing on any new phenotypic data, the later analysis identified candidate immune exposures from TCR beta sequences and the way those sequences occurred across donors. Donor age, sex, ethnicity and CMV serostatus were compiled together with the repertoire data. To predict cytomegalovirus infection status, the study brought together high-throughput TCR immunosequencing, statistical association of individual TCRs with disease status, and machine learning. The study aimed to test whether cataloging public T cell receptors could reveal signatures of past pathogen exposure. The genetic ancestry cluster associated with self-reported Caucasian donors included roughly four fifths of the 398 genotyped donors. A separate validation cohort of more than 100 different subjects was used in addition to the roughly 670-subject first cohort. To study patterns of TCR occurrence, a later analysis re-analyzed previously published TCR beta repertoires from around 670 donors and added high-resolution HLA genotyping.

The full study reports these points: A later analysis reported that several top co-occurrence clusters appeared linked to parvovirus B19, influenza, CMV and Epstein-Barr virus. An association between a missense DCLRE1C variant and V-gene and J-gene trimming of TCR beta chains was found in a later genetic analysis and replicated in an independent cohort. A later analysis found that HLA-associated TCR beta chains were more clonally expanded and had lower generation probabilities than equally common non-associated chains. In this cohort, only TCR beta chains were sequenced, and detectable features were limited by the absence of alpha or paired-chain data. In both the original and validation cohorts, the classifier was reported to diagnose cytomegalovirus status with high specificity and sensitivity. In the study, roughly 160 TCR beta chains were listed as associated with cytomegalovirus. The sequencing pipeline was judged likely to have produced a cluster of highly shared sequence variants as a technical artifact. According to a later analysis, most CMV-associated TCR beta chains appeared to be HLA-restricted, and the HLA associations seemed to be driven largely by CMV exposure. For the cohort, immune exposure information was limited to CMV serostatus. Most TCR sequences were observed very rarely across donors, whereas some public TCRs were present in many individuals. Specific HLA alleles were associated with 15,000 to 20,000 TCR beta sequences at a false discovery rate of 0.05 in a later analysis. Linkage disequilibrium might explain the correlated functional status among segregating V segments, but an unknown experimental factor could not be ruled out. The authors suggested that the approach could potentially be extended to other disease states and immunological phenotypes. Some IMGT-functional V segments, including TRBV6-2 and TRBV6-3, could not be told apart with the 87-base-pair reads, so those segments were excluded. Sequencing depth was assumed to be roughly uniform across donors in the presence/absence analyses, though that assumption may not hold. In a later analysis, the rate of TCR association differed among HLA loci, with DRB1 alleles having the most associated TCRs and HLA-C alleles having the fewest. When HLA alleles, especially DR and DQ, strongly co-occurred, TCR associations were difficult to assign to individual alleles. In vitro tests confirmed that three of the cytomegalovirus-associated TCR beta chains recognize cytomegalovirus antigens. Because HLA typing was unavailable for some donors at each locus, only the typed subset was used in association tests. An earlier analysis of around 540 of the donors showed that most TCR beta V segments appeared in productive rearrangements either about 87% or about 30% of the time, which broadly matched IMGT annotations. The earlier analysis of some 540 of the donors excluded approximately 17 rarely observed V segments, including chromosome 9 orphons, because counts were too low. A further reported finding was that TCR beta sequences accurately predicted the HLA-A and HLA-B alleles for most subjects in the first cohort. According to a later genetic analysis, donors in an Asian-associated ancestry cluster had fewer N-insertions in productive TCRs than the approximately 650-donor mean.

The CDR3 runs 15 amino acids, cysteine and phenylalanine included. Here the CDR3 DNA is all that survives: 45 bases in frame from base 1. Trimming accounts for 5 bases at V and 8 bases at J, while the number of junction bases matched to no gene is 5. Sequences MNHNY (CDR1) and SVGAGI (CDR2) are obtained from the germline V gene (reference sequence). The cohort consisted of 650 to 850 healthy bone marrow donors. At the time of sampling, every cohort member was nominally healthy, though immune exposures that went unrecorded were likely present. The donor tested CMV seronegative and was one of the 352 seronegative cohort members. Each donor provided a peripheral blood sample, and peripheral blood mononuclear cells were used for TCR beta sequencing. The Qiagen DNeasy Blood Extraction Kit was used to extract genomic DNA from the blood cell samples. Preparation of the library involved the immunoSEQ multiplex PCR assay. For the multiplex PCR, a mixture combining 60 forward primers for TCR Vbeta segments and 13 reverse primers for TCR Jbeta segments was used. The CDR3 region of rearranged TCR beta genes was amplified from genomic DNA with a multiplex PCR assay. The amplified TCR beta libraries were sequenced on the Illumina HiSeq System as 87-base-pair reads. On the study's bioinformatics: A later analysis tallied some 79 million unique TCR beta chains across the 666 repertoires, and some 10 million of those chains were shared by two or more donors. Raw reads were error-corrected and collapsed into unique sequences with a nearest-neighbor algorithm that merged closely related sequences to remove PCR and sequencing errors. CDR3 sequences were aligned to IMGT reference sequences to assign V, D and J gene segments. Each retained sequence needed at least a six-nucleotide match to both a V gene segment and a J gene segment. A rearrangement was called productive if the CDR3 had no stop codons and remained in frame with V and J, and every other rearrangement was called non-productive. CDR3 was defined by IMGT convention, running from the second conserved V-encoded cysteine to the conserved J-encoded phenylalanine. The earlier analysis of about 530 of the donors excluded any sequence lacking an unambiguous match to a single V gene segment. An earlier analysis of under 750 of the donors called V segments functional above 56.7% productive rearrangements and segregating when the between-donor standard deviation exceeded 5%. To diagnose cytomegalovirus status from the catalog of TCR beta chain sequences, a statistical classification framework was built. V and J gene assignment, in a later analysis, came from comparing TCR nucleotide sequences with IMGT/GENE-DB human TR gene sequences. The TCRdist pipeline was used in a later analysis to assign CDR3 sequences and most-parsimonious VDJ recombination scenarios. A later analysis defined each TCR beta chain by its CDR3 amino acid sequence plus V-gene family, and excluded reads lacking a unique V-gene family. To address suspected cross-contamination and a sequencing artifact, a later analysis removed approximately 590 highly shared, low-generation-probability nucleotide sequences. In a later analysis, a clonal expansion index was calculated for each public chain from normalized within-repertoire ranks of inferred template counts. Generation probabilities in a later analysis came from a VDJ recombination model fitted to out-of-frame rearrangements, and those results were checked against IGoR. In a later analysis, hypergeometric tests were used to score TCR-TCR, TCR-HLA and TCR-CMV co-occurrence, with a repertoire-size bias correction applied to TCR pairs. A later analysis estimated false discovery rates by permuting HLA or CMV assignments 20 times. In a later analysis, co-occurring TCRs were grouped using DBSCAN, and TCRdist sequence similarity was added for clustering within HLA-allele-positive subsets. Repertoires with fewer than 30,000 or more than 120,000 public chains were left out of co-occurrence clustering, as were four to six repertoires with anomalous nucleotide sharing. In its TCRdb copy, this immuneACCESS table keeps in-frame sequences only and misses some clones. Where compared with another copy, unresolved V genes explain less than half of these, and the others have no known cause. The DNA gave D and trimming, while V, J and clone size come from that table. Across this sample there are approximately 150,000 clones, with roughly four fifths seen only once. Of the sample, roughly 0.99% is held by the ten largest clones.

A word on this clone: The antigen it recognizes is unknown. Base qualities are not provided; no much larger clone lies one nucleotide away.

Source material: PBMCs. The chain is encoded by TRBV6-6 joined to TRBJ2-1, with 14 junctional bases fitting TRBD2. The source is a woman between 40 and 50 years old in good health and CMV-seronegative. The CDR3 amino acid sequence is: CASSPGTSGSDEQFF. The nucleotides read TGTGCCAGCAGTCCCGGGACTAGCGGGAGCGATGAGCAGTTCTTC.